These 25 T cell receptor beta chains originate from one sample sequenced in a study of chemoradiotherapy in HPV16-positive cancers. Sequencing used immunoSEQ multiplex PCR; TCRdb keeps in-frame clones, though not all of them. The table records roughly 24,000 clones, 92% of them present only once. The source was blood, collected from a patient who underwent chemoradiotherapy. The receptor source for this set is a human donor with HPV-associated anogenital cancer.

The chain combines TRBV4-3 with TRBJ1-1; 7 bases map to TRBD1. With V trimmed by 6 bases and J by 4 bases, 8 bases remained unmatched. CDR1 is LGHNA, CDR2 YSLEER, per germline. CDR3 length equals 14 residues. This CDR3 is CASSSEGAITEAFF. CDR3 DNA sequence: TGCGCCAGCAGTTCAGAGGGGGCGATCACTGAAGCTTTCTTT.

This clone appeared once. The chain is built from TRBV21-1 and TRBJ2-1. TRBV21-1 is a pseudogene locus. This CDR3 comprises 12 residues. CDR3 amino acids: CASSPANNEQFF. The CDR3 DNA is TGTGCCAGCAGTCCCGCCAACAATGAGCAGTTCTTC.

This chain links TRBV6-1 with TRBJ2-5, with 7 nucleotides matching TRBD2. J was trimmed by 5 bases and V by 1 base; bases with no gene match: 1. The CDR3 sequence is 13 residues long. The V gene's germline CDR1 is MNHNS and CDR2 SASEGT. CDR3 in amino acids: CASSEVGGETQYF. The CDR3, as DNA: TGTGCCAGCAGTGAAGTGGGAGGGGAGACCCAGTACTTC.

CDR3 loop: CASSLEGGVGANYGYTF. In DNA, the CDR3 is TGTGCCAGCAGCTTAGAAGGGGGGGTTGGAGCTAACTATGGCTACACCTTC. The genes are TRBV7-6 and TRBJ1-2, with TRBD1 as a possible D gene (6 bases). V was cut by 1 base and J by 0 bases, with 15 bases left in between. CDR1 and CDR2 (germline): SGHVS, FNYEAQ. The CDR3 has 17 residues. Variable domain in full (rest from reference TRBV7-6 and TRBJ1-2): GAGVSQSPRYKVTKRGQDVALRCDPISGHVSLYWYRQALGQGPEFLTYFNYEAQQDKSGLPNDRFSAERPEGSISTLTIQRTEQRDSAMYRCASSLEGGVGANYGYTFGSGTRLTVV.

V gene TRBV7-2 combines with J gene TRBJ1-6; 9 bases map to TRBD1. This CDR3 region has 15 residues. J was trimmed by 8 bases and V by 4 bases; bases with no gene match: 6. Germline-derived CDR1 and CDR2 are SGHTA and FQGNSA. The DNA for the CDR3 is TGTGCCAGCAGCTCCTGGGGACAGGGCGATTCACCCCTCCACTTT. Its protein product is CASSSWGQGDSPLHF.

This chain connects TRBV5-1 to TRBJ2-3, with 7 bases lining up with TRBD2. This CDR3 is 19 amino acids long. Germline CDR1 SGHRS, CDR2 YFSETQ. The ends lost 3 bases at V and 0 bases at J; junction bases unmatched: 16. This chain's CDR3 is CASSSLVSGIPLSTDTQYF. In DNA, the CDR3 is TGCGCCAGCAGCTCCCTAGTGAGCGGGATCCCACTTAGCACAGATACGCAGTATTTT.

The chain links TRBV29-1 to TRBJ2-7, with 10 bases that match TRBD2. The length of the CDR3 is 13 residues. The junction had 7 bases not matched to a gene; V was cut back by 4 bases and J by 7 bases. Germline loops: CDR1 SQVTM, CDR2 ANQGSEA. The CDR3 DNA reads as TGCAGCGTTGGGGGACTAGCGAGTTCGGAGCAGTACTTC. Its protein product is CSVGGLASSEQYF.

V and J are TRBV7-3 and TRBJ1-5; no reliable D call. The germline V gene has CDR1 SGHTA and CDR2 FQGTGA. Deletions cut 1 base from V and 4 bases from J, with 14 bases between. CDR3 size: 16 residues. The DNA of the CDR3 is TGTGCCAGCAGCTTAAATCTTGGGGTACCAAATCAGCCCCAGCATTTT. Its translation is CASSLNLGVPNQPQHF. Using reference TRBV7-3 and TRBJ1-5 for the parts outside the CDR3, the full variable domain is GAGVSQTPSNKVTEKGKYVELRCDPISGHTALYWYRQSLGQGPEFLIYFQGTGAADDSGLPNDRFFAVRPEGSVSTLKIQRTERGDSAVYLCASSLNLGVPNQPQHFGDGTRLSIL.

The chain uses TRBV14 and TRBJ2-7; 7 bases are a match to TRBD1. CDR3 length: 17 amino acids. J lost 4 bases, V lost 1 base, and 13 bases had no gene match. Germline-derived CDR1 and CDR2 are SGHDN and FVKESK. The CDR3: CASSQGGFWSGQYEQYF. The CDR3 DNA is TGTGCCAGCAGCCAAGGGGGTTTTTGGTCGGGACAGTACGAGCAGTACTTC.

This clone has only one observation. The chain links TRBV27 to TRBJ2-7, with 7 bases lining up with TRBD1. CDR1 is MNHEY, CDR2 SMNVEV, per germline (reference sequence). The CDR3 consists of 15 residues. J gave up 7 bases and V 6 bases, and 15 bases lay outside the gene matches. The CDR3 DNA follows: TGTGCCAGCAGGCCTACGGGACAGCGAGCTCGTGAGCAGTACTTC. Protein: CASRPTGQRAREQYF.

V is TRBV11-2 and J is TRBJ1-1; no reliable D call. CDR1 and CDR2 (germline): SGHAT, FQNNGV. The CDR3 consists of 15 residues. V was clipped by 2 bases and J by 3 bases, with 13 bases between them. CDR3 sequence: CASSLRLGIDTEAFF. The CDR3 DNA reads as TGTGCCAGCAGCTTACGGCTAGGGATAGACACTGAAGCTTTCTTT.

J is TRBJ2-7 and V is TRBV6-5, with TRBD2 as a possible D gene (5 bases). CDR3 size: 15 residues. Germline V gives CDR1 MNHEY, CDR2 SVGAGI. V lost 1 base and J lost 2, with 12 bases in between. DNA for the CDR3: TGTGCCAGCAGTTACTTGAGAGAGGGTCCCTACGAGCAGTACTTC. It encodes CASSYLREGPYEQYF.

This sequence joins TRBV11-2 and TRBJ2-5; 8 positions match TRBD2. The CDR3 length is 14 residues. Germline V lookup: CDR1 SGHAT, CDR2 FQNNGV. The ends lost 1 base at V and 5 bases at J; junction bases unmatched: 3. The CDR3 spells CASSLAGGRETQYF. In nucleotides, the CDR3 is TGTGCCAGCAGCTTAGCGGGGGGGCGGGAGACCCAGTACTTC.

V gene TRBV6-1 combines with J gene TRBJ2-7; possibly TRBD1 for D (7 bases). The CDR3 spans 13 residues. V was pared by 6 bases and J by 3 bases, with 12 bases between. The V gene's germline CDR1 is MNHNS and CDR2 SASEGT. The CDR3 here is CASSRQGLYEQYF. DNA of the CDR3: TGTGCCAGCAGCCGACAGGGACTCTACGAGCAGTACTTC.

This chain connects TRBV6-5 to TRBJ2-2; D is ambiguous. In germline, CDR1 is MNHEY, CDR2 SVGAGI. Trimming took 6 bases from V and 1 from J, leaving 6 bases between them. The CDR3 loop spans 13 amino acids. CDR3 bases: TGTGCCAGCAGCTTACTGAACACCGGGGAGCTGTTTTTT. Its protein is CASSLLNTGELFF.

This clone came up once. The rearrangement links TRBV7-9 to TRBJ1-4; D is unresolved. Germline CDR1 is SEHNR and CDR2 is FQNEAQ (reference sequence). The CDR3 spans 16 residues. The V gene lost 1 base and the J gene lost 0 bases, with 9 bases spanning the gap. The CDR3 is CASSLDMVATNEKLFF. The CDR3 DNA reads as TGTGCCAGCAGCTTAGATATGGTTGCAACTAATGAAAAACTGTTTTTT.

V and J are TRBV6-4 and TRBJ1-6; D may be TRBD1 (5 bases). The CDR3 sequence is 14 residues long. Germline-derived CDR1 and CDR2 are MRHNA and SNTAGT. Trimming shortened V by 6 bases and J by 7 bases, and 13 bases separated the two germline ends. The CDR3: CASSRQLRNSPLHF. CDR3 sequence (DNA): TGTGCCAGCAGCCGACAGTTAAGAAATTCACCCCTCCACTTT.

DNA of the CDR3: TGTGCCAGTAGTATCGGGGGCAGCAATCAGCCCCAGCATTTT. Amino acid sequence: CASSIGGSNQPQHF. V and J are TRBV19 and TRBJ1-5; maybe TRBD1 (6 bases). Germline CDR1 reads LNHDA; CDR2 reads SQIVND (reference sequence). CDR3 length: 14 amino acids. Trimming pared 3 bases from V and 1 base from J, leaving 7 bases between.

The CDR3 nucleotides are TGCGCCAGCAGCTTACAGACTAGCGGCGGCACCGGGGAGCTGTTTTTT. As protein: CASSLQTSGGTGELFF. The gene calls are TRBV5-1 and TRBJ2-2; 9 bases fit TRBD2. Looked up from germline, CDR1 is SGHRS and CDR2 is YFSETQ. Trimming removed 2 bases from V and 4 bases from J; junction bases left unmatched: 6. The CDR3 has 16 residues.

The rearrangement uses TRBV9 and TRBJ2-2, with 8 nucleotides matching TRBD2. The CDR3 loop spans 16 amino acids. Germline CDR1 is SGDLS and CDR2 is YYNGEE. The junction had 5 bases not matched to a gene; V was cut back by 0 bases and J by 4 bases. The CDR3 loop reads CASSVAGGLGTGELFF. CDR3 DNA sequence: TGTGCCAGCAGCGTAGCGGGGGGGCTGGGCACCGGGGAGCTGTTTTTT. The variable domain in full, completed from reference TRBV9 and TRBJ2-2, reads DSGVTQTPKHLITATGQRVTLRCSPRSGDLSVYWYQQSLDQGLQFLIQYYNGEERAKGNILERFSAQQFPDLHSELNLSSLELGDSALYFCASSVAGGLGTGELFFGEGSRLTVL.

The chain joins TRBV28 to TRBJ1-5, with TRBD1 identical over 9 bases. This CDR3 comprises 15 residues. The V and J ends lost 4 bases and 4 bases, in that order; junction bases with no gene match: 5. Germline-derived CDR1 and CDR2 are MDHEN and SYDVKM. The CDR3 bases are TGTGCCAGCAGTTGGACAGGGGCTCGAAATCAGCCCCAGCATTTT. This sequence encodes CASSWTGARNQPQHF. Supplemented by reference TRBV28 and TRBJ1-5, the full variable domain reads DVKVTQSSRYLVKRTGEKVFLECVQDMDHENMFWYRQDPGLGLRLIYFSYDVKMKEKGDIPEGYSVSREKKERFSLILESASTNQTSMYLCASSWTGARNQPQHFGDGTRLSIL.

V and J are TRBV6-1 and TRBJ2-1; TRBD2 agrees at 12 bases. This CDR3 comprises 17 residues. The germline V gene encodes CDR1 MNHNS and CDR2 SASEGT. V lost 4 bases, J lost 2 bases, and 6 bases stayed unmatched. In DNA form, the CDR3 reads TGTGCCAGCAGTGTATCACTAGCGGGGGGCCCCTACAATGAGCAGTTCTTC. This codes for CASSVSLAGGPYNEQFF.

CDR3 nucleotides: TGTGCCAGCAGCCCAGGGTATGGCTACACCTTC. Its protein is CASSPGYGYTF. This chain uses TRBV5-4 with TRBJ1-2; weak D call: TRBD1 (5 bases). CDR1 SGHNT and CDR2 YYREEE come from the germline V gene (reference sequence). With 4 bases removed from V and 5 bases from J, the gap between germline ends came to 6 bases. This CDR3 has 11 amino acids.

The chain joins TRBV7-8 to TRBJ1-4, with D maybe TRBD1 (5 bases). There are 17 residues in the CDR3. The germline CDR1 and CDR2 sequences are SGHVS and FQNEAQ. Trimming took off 5 bases at V and 3 bases at J, with 19 bases between the two ends. The CDR3 DNA sequence: TGTGCCAGCAGCCCTCGGGGGGAAAGGAACGCTAATGAAAAACTGTTTTTT. Amino acid sequence: CASSPRGERNANEKLFF.

The rearrangement uses TRBV7-9 and TRBJ1-2; TRBD1 aligns across 7 bases. The CDR3 contains 14 residues. The germline V gene has CDR1 SEHNR and CDR2 FQNEAQ (reference sequence). J was trimmed by 3 bases and V by 4 bases; bases with no gene match: 5. The chain's CDR3 is CASSSGQPHYGYTF. CDR3 bases: TGTGCCAGCAGCTCGGGACAGCCTCACTATGGCTACACCTTC.